This T cell receptor (beta chain) derives from a study of beta chain features in type 1 diabetes (dated by TCRdb to 2016 to 2019). For the study in its entirety: No differences in mean age, gender distribution, total cell number or subset yield were found between patients and healthy donors. Regulatory and stem cell-like memory subsets were obtained from only 8 patients and about 8 healthy donors, while naive and central memory subsets were obtained from all 30 or so donors. A total of roughly 100 million sorted cells were examined across all samples, and the number of cells per subset was strongly correlated with RNA yield. The study compared TCRB repertoires of sorted circulating CD4+ T cell subsets between recently diagnosed type 1 diabetes patients and matched healthy donors. Findings and caveats that apply to the study as a whole: Naive, central memory and regulatory TCRB repertoires appeared to be more similar among patients than among healthy donors. PCR may preferentially amplify shorter templates, but because patient and control samples were amplified and corrected together, any resulting skew would affect both groups equally. Sequencing cDNA rather than genomic DNA could over-represent highly expressing activated cells, although activation and CD3 levels did not differ between groups. In all four CD4+ subsets, TCRB CDR3 length was moderately but significantly shorter in type 1 diabetes patients. At VDJ recombination sites, patients with type 1 diabetes made fewer insertions and deleted more nucleotides, a pattern implying thymic rearrangement abnormalities. HLA sub-analyses involved small numbers of individuals, so any influence of HLA type on TCRB rearrangement remained unresolved.

The entire amount of isolated RNA was reverse transcribed using the High Capacity cDNA Reverse Transcription Kit, so the sequenced TCRB transcripts were expressed ones. Naive, central memory and regulatory T cell samples underwent deep immunoSEQ sequencing, averaging about 3.57 million total reads per sample. Sorted cells were lysed in RLT buffer, and RNA was extracted using DNase-treated RNeasy Micro or Mini kits according to cell number. To prevent cross-contamination, each cell subset was processed individually, whereas patient and healthy donor samples were processed jointly. Using the immunoSEQ multiplex PCR, TCRB sequences were amplified from cDNA into 87-bp fragments spanning the CDR3 region. Sequencing of the amplicons was performed on the Illumina HiSeq platform. Per the original workflow: PCR bias was corrected computationally using synthetic template baselines, and reads within Hamming distance 2 were collapsed, with unmergeable singletons discarded. Reads were aligned to IMGT to assign V, D and J genes, CDR3 length, and insertions or deletions at six rearrangement sites. Within each subset, clonotype counts were normalized to sorted cell number, after which true diversity and Gini coefficients were computed with the tcR R package. The overlap coefficient, calculated on TCRB nucleotide sequences, was used to measure repertoire sharing. Out-of-frame TCRB sequences from naive cells were analyzed to stand in for the pre-selection repertoire. The immuneACCESS repertoire file appears here via TCRdb, limited to in-frame rearrangements. These files lack a portion of the clones; in checked studies, under half of the deficit traces to unresolved V genes, and the cause of the others is not known. The V and J calls and the clone size are those of that table, but D and trimming were determined from the DNA. This sample is represented by 400,000 to 500,000 clones; more than 11% of them were singletons. The ten top clones hold 0.035% to 0.04% of the sample.

The CDR3 runs 14 residues from the cysteine to the phenylalanine. Only the CDR3 DNA stays, 42 bases, in frame from base 1. CDR1 SGHTA and CDR2 FQGNSA were looked up in the germline V gene. Here V drops 5 bases and J drops 9 bases, and the junction holds 10 bases not matched to any gene. This clone turned up a few times. The clone's antigen remains unknown. Base quality data are lacking; no much larger clone is found one base away. From each donor, a single peripheral blood sample of around 120 mL on average was drawn into heparinised tubes. A BD FACSAria II and a panel including CD45RO, CCR7, CD25, CD127, CD95 and CD27 were used to sort naive, central memory, regulatory and stem cell-like memory CD4+ T cells. All sorted populations exceeded 95% purity. PBMCs were separated immediately by Lymphoprep density gradient centrifugation and were stained directly, without being cultured. So that batch effects would be minimized, each experiment stained and sorted samples in pairs, pairing one healthy donor with one patient.

This receptor was identified in a man aged 30 to 45 in good health. The specimen was naive CD4+ T cells from blood. Per the publication, the cell subset or site label means: true naive CD4+ T cells. This chain is built from TRBV7-2 and TRBJ2-3; 8 central bases correspond to TRBD2. The DNA sequence is given as TGTGCCAGCAGCCATGGACTAGCCCGGAGGACGCAGTATTTT. It codes for CASSHGLARRTQYF.